The present TCR beta chain was sequenced within a study of tumor and adjacent non-tumor tissue in lung cancer. Study-wide background: Histology: 12 adenocarcinoma, a couple of squamous cell carcinoma, 1 small cell lung cancer. Each sample yielded millions of productive TCRbeta reads on average. Findings and limits, study-wide: Tumor TCR diversity, when higher, was linked to shorter survival. Tumor repertoires had a smaller top 100 clone share than normal lung.

The library came from three nested PCR rounds adapted from ARM-PCR protocols. TCRdb passed the multiplex PCR reads through MiXCR, listing each CDR3 protein once. The sample shows tens of thousands of distinct CDR3 sequences, about 63% of them seen only once. The germline V gene encodes CDR1 SGHRS and CDR2 YFSETQ. The length of the CDR3 is 14 residues. This clonotype has only one observation. Its antigen is currently unknown. A junction boundary mismatches the germline segment, possibly from a read error. RNA was extracted from bulk tissue without any cell sorting. More than 3 cm separated this lung sample from the edge of the tumor.

The source is a man between 65 and 85 years old with non-small cell lung cancer. This chain links TRBV5-1 with TRBJ2-5; unclear D gene. The sample was distant non-tumor lung tissue. In nucleotides, the CDR3 is TGCGCCAGCAGCTTGGGTGGGGTTGAAGAGACCCAGTGCTTC. Translated: CASSLGGVEETQCF. The full variable domain, completed using reference TRBV5-1 and TRBJ2-5, is KAGVTQTPRYLIKTRGQQVTLSCSPISGHRSVSWYQQTPGQGLQFLFEYFSETQRNKGNFPGRFSGRQFSNSRSEMNVSTLELGDSALYLCASSLGGVEETQCFGPGTRLLVL.